This T cell receptor beta chain was profiled in a study of vaccination effects on CD4 cells after COVID-19 (dated by TCRdb to between 2021 and 2023). Broadly, across the study: To identify antigen-specific CD4+ T cell clonotypes by their expansion, the ViraFEST assay first stimulated PBMC with viral peptide pools and then applied TCR sequencing. Post-vaccine samples across the study were collected a median of 72 days after the second dose, with a range of 14 to 241. The Oncomine TCR Beta short-read assay on an Illumina iSeq 100 was used to sequence cultures from other donors in the study. After vaccination, three convalescent patients were sampled at an early time point (day +14) and at a late time point (day +241, +227 and +161, respectively). SARS-CoV-2 spike-specific CD4+ TCR repertoires were compared before and after mRNA vaccination in COVID-19 convalescent patients and in infection-naive vaccine recipients. Under 2.5 million PBMC per well were cultured with approximately 10 ug/ml peptides in IMDM containing approximately 4.5% human AB serum, about 9 IU/ml IL-2 and gentamicin. The full study included 9 to 10 COVID-19 convalescent patients and a few SARS-CoV-2-naive healthy vaccine recipients.

This clone was counted a few times. No antigen is known for it. There are no base qualities to consult, and no much larger clone falls within one base. Overall results and qualifications from the work: At late post-vaccination timepoints, both infection-induced and vaccine-induced clones showed marked clonal contraction, consistent with waning T cell responses. In convalescent patients, the post-vaccine spike-reactive repertoire consisted mainly of new vaccine-induced clones, largely distinct from infection-induced clones. Limitations of the study were the small number of convalescent patients and the absence of early post-infection timepoints.

Library creation used the immunoSEQ multiplex PCR assay. DNA from the CD4+ T cells that had been cultured and isolated underwent TCR beta CDR3 sequencing. The paper's data handling went like this. Non-productive TCR sequences were discarded, and reads were trimmed to the CDR3 region, with only CDR3s of 7 or more amino acids retained. The MANAFEST web app was used to pick out antigen-specific clonotypes by comparing their expansion in peptide wells with that in reference cultures. To count as positive, a clone had to show expansion at FDR<0.05 compared with the reference and with all other wells, an odds ratio above 5, and a frequency above 0.1% in two replicate wells. Cross-reactive clonotypes were defined as significantly expanded in SARS-CoV-2 spike wells and in at least one common cold coronavirus spike condition. CDR3 similarity was assessed by Levenshtein distance with the stringdist R package, and unrooted trees were built with ape in R 3.6.1. Sourced from immuneACCESS, this table was stored by TCRdb with only in-frame sequences that have V and J called. A share of the clones is absent; for the studies checked, an unresolved V gene accounts for under half, and the remainder has no known explanation. V and J calls and clone size follow that table, whereas D and trimming were derived from the DNA. For this sample the table gives 35,000 to 45,000 clones, of which around 80% were detected only once. The ten biggest clones cover 3.5% to 4.5% of the sample.

The CDR3, from cysteine to phenylalanine, totals 13 residues. The retained sequence is limited to the CDR3, 39 bases, with the frame set at the first base. Compared with germline, V lacks 9 bases and J lacks 8 bases; bases without a gene match: 3. Reading the germline V gene gives CDR1 ENHRY and CDR2 SYGVKD. After roughly 11 days of culture, CD4+ T cells were isolated with the EasySep CD4+ T cell isolation kit. Convalescent patients had PCR-confirmed SARS-CoV-2 infection between March and December 2020, before Alpha, Beta and Delta variants emerged in the United States. Two doses of either the BNT162b2 or the mRNA-1273 mRNA SARS-CoV-2 vaccine were administered to participants. On days 3 and 7, half of the culture medium was replaced with fresh IL-2-containing medium. Each peptide stimulation condition was cultured in triplicate wells unless otherwise noted. Using Ficoll-Paque Plus gradient centrifugation, PBMC were separated from whole blood and then either used fresh or cryopreserved at -140C. The QIAamp micro DNA kit was used to extract genomic DNA from the cultured CD4+ T cells.

Sequenced material: CD4+ T cells from PBMCs cultured without peptide, taken after COVID-19 vaccination. This TCR derives from a human donor who had a prior SARS-CoV-2 infection. The chain is assembled from TRBV10-3 and TRBJ2-1; TRBD2 aligns with 14 central bases. The CDR3 protein sequence reads: CAIGTSGGHEQFF. The nucleotide sequence is given as TGTGCCATTGGGACTAGCGGGGGTCATGAGCAGTTCTTC.